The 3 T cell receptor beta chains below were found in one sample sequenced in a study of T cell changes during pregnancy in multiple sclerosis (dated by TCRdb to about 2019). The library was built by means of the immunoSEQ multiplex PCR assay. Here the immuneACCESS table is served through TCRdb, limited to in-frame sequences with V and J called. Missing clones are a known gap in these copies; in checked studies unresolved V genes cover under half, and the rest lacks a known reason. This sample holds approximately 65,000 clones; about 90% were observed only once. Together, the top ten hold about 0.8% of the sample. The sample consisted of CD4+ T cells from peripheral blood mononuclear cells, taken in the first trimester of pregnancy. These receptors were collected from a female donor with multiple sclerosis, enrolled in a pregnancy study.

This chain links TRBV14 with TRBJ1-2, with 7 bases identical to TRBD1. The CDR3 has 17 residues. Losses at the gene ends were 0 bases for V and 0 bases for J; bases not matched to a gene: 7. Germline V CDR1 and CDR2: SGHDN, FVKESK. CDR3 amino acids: CASSQDGTERTNYGYTF. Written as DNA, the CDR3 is TGTGCCAGCAGCCAAGACGGGACAGAACGCACTAACTATGGCTACACCTTC.

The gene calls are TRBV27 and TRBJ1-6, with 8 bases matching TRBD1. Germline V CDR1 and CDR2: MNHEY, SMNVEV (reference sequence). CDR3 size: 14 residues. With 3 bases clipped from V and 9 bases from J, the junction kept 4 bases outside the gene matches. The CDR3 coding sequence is TGTGCCAGCAGTTTTCAGGGGGCGAGTTCACCCCTCCACTTT. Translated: CASSFQGASSPLHF.

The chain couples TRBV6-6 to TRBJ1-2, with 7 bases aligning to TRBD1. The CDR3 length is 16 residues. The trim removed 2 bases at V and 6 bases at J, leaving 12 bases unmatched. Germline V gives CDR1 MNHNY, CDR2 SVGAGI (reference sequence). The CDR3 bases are TGTGCCAGCAGTTACAAAGGGGGCGCTTTAAGTAATGGCTACACCTTC. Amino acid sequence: CASSYKGGALSNGYTF.